This TCR beta chain was captured by sequencing in a study of cytomegalovirus exposure and HLA in healthy donors. TCRdb's table, derived via immunoSEQ multiplex PCR, lists solely in-frame clones and lacks some. This table holds roughly 130,000 clones, roughly 90% found once. There are 13 residues in the CDR3. V was clipped by 3 bases and J by 8 bases, with 13 bases between them. CDR1 and CDR2 (germline): MNHEY, SVGAGI. This clone was observed once. The sequence came from a man aged 25 to 40 in good health and CMV-seronegative. The V and J genes are TRBV6-5 and TRBJ1-2; maybe TRBD1 (5 bases). The material sequenced was PBMCs. The CDR3 here is CASSYPGTRGYTF. The CDR3 DNA follows: TGTGCCAGCAGTTATCCCGGGACTCGGGGCTACACCTTC.